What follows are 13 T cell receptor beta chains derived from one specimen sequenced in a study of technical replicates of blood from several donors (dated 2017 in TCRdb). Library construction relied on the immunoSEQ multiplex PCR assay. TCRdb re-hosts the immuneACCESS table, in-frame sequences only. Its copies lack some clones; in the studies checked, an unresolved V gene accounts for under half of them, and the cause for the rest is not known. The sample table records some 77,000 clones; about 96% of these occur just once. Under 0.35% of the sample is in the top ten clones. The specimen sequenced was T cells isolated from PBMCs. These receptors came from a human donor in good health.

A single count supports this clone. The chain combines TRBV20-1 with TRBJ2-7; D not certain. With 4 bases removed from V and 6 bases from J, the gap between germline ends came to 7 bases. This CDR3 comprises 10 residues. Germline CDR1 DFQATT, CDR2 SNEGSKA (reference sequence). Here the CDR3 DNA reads TGCAGTGCTAACTTTGGCGAGCAGTACTTC. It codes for CSANFGEQYF.

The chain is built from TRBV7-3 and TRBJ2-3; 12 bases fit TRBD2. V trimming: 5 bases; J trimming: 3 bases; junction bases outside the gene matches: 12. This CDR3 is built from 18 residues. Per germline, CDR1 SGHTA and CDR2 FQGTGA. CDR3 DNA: TGTGCCAGCAGCCCCTTCCGGACTAGCGGGACGGCAACAGATACGCAGTATTTT. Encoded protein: CASSPFRTSGTATDTQYF.

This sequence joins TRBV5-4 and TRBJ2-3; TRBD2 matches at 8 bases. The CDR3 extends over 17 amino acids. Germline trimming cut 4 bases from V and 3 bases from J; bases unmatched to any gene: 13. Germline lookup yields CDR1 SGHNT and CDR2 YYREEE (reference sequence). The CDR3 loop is CASSIEGLALATDTQYF. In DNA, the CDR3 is TGTGCCAGCAGCATAGAAGGACTAGCCCTCGCGACAGATACGCAGTATTTT.

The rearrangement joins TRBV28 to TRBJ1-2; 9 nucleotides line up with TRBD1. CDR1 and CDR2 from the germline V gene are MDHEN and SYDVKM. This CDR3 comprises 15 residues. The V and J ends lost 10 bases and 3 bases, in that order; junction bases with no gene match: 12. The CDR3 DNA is TGTGCCATCCCAATGGGACAGGGAGTGTACTATGGCTACACCTTC. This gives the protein CAIPMGQGVYYGYTF.

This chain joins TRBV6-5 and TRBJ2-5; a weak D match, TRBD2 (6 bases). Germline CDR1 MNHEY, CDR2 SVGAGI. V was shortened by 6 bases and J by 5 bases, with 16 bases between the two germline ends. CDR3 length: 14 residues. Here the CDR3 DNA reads TGTGCCAGCAGCTATTCAGCGGAGGGGGAGACCCAGTACTTC. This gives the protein CASSYSAEGETQYF.

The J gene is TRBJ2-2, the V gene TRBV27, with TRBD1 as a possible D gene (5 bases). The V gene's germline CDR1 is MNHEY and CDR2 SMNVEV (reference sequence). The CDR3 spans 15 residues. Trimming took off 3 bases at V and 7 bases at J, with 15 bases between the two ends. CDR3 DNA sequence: TGTGCCAGCAGTTTCGACGACAGTCAGAGCGGGGAGCTGTTTTTT. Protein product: CASSFDDSQSGELFF.

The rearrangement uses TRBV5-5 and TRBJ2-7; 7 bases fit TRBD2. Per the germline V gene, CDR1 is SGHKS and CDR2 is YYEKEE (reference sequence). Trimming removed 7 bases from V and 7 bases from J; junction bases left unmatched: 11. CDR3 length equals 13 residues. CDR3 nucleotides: TGTGCCAGCGACCGGACTAGTGACGGGGAGCAGTACTTC. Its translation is CASDRTSDGEQYF.

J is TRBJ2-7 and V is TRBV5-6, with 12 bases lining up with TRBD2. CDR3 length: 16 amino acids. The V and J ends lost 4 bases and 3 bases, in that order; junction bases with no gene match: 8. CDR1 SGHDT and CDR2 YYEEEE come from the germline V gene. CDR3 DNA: TGTGCCAGCAGCCCCGGGACTAGCGGGTTTTTCTACGAGCAGTACTTC. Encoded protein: CASSPGTSGFFYEQYF.

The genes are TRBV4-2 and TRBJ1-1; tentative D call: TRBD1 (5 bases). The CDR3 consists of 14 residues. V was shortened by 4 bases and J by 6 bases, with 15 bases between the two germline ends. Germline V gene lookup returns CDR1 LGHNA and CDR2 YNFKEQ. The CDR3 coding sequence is TGTGCCAGCAGCCTTGACCCAAGGGGCTCTGAAGCTTTCTTT. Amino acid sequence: CASSLDPRGSEAFF.

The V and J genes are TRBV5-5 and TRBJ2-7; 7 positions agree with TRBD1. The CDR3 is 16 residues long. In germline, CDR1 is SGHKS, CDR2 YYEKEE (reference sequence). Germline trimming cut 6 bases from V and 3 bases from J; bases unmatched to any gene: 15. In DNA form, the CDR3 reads TGTGCCAGCACCCCCGGATCGGGCAGGGGGATCTACGAGCAGTACTTC. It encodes CASTPGSGRGIYEQYF.

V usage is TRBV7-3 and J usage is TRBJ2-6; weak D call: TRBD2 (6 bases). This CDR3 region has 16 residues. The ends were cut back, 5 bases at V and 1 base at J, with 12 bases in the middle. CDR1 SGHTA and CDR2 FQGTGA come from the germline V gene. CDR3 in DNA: TGTGCCAGCAGCCAGCCAGGGACTTCTGGGGCCAACGTCCTGACTTTC. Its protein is CASSQPGTSGANVLTF.

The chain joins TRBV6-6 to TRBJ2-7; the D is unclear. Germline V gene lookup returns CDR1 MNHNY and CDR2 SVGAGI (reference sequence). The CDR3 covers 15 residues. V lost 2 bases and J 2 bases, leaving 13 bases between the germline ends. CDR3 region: CASSYDNSPPYEQYF. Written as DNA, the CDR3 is TGTGCCAGCAGTTACGACAATTCTCCCCCCTACGAGCAGTACTTC.

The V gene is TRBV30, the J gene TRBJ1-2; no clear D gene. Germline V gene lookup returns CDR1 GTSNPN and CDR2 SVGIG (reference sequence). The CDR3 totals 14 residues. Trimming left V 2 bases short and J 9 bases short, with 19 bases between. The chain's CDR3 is CAWSTEPSSHRYTF. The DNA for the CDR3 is TGTGCCTGGAGTACTGAGCCTTCGAGTCATCGCTACACCTTC.